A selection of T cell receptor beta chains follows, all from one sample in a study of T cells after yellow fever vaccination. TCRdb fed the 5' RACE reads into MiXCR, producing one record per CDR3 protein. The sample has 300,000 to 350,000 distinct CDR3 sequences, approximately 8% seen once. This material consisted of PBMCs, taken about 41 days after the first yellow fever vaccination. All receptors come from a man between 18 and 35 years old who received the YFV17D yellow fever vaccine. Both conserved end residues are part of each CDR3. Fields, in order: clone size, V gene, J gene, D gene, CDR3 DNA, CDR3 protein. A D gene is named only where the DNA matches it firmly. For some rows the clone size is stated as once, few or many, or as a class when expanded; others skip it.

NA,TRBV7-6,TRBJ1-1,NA,TGTGCCAGCAGTACACTAACAGGTGGAGCTTTCTTT,CASSTLTGGAFF
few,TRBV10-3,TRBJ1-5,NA,TGTGCCATCAGTGAACAGGAGAGCAATCAGCCCCAGCATTTT,CAISEQESNQPQHF
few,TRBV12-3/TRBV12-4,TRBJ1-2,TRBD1,TGTGCCAGCAACCGACAGGGAACGAGTGGCTACACCTTC,CASNRQGTSGYTF
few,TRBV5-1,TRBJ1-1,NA,TGCGCCAGCAGGCGCCAAGACTGGGACACTGAAGCTTTCTTT,CASRRQDWDTEAFF
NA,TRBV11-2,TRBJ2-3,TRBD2,TGTGCCAGCAGCTTAGGACTAGCGGGGGGGCCGCGTTTCACAGATACGCAGTATTTT,CASSLGLAGGPRFTDTQYF
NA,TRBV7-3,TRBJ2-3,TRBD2,TGTGCCAGCAGCTTATTAGGGGGCGGGGGGGATACAGATACGCAGTATTTT,CASSLLGGGGDTDTQYF
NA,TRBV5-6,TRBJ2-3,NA,TGTGCCAGCAGTTACGGACGGTCCCAGCAGTATTTT,CASSYGRSQQYF
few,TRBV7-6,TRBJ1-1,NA,TGTGCCAGCAGCTTAACGCCCGGGCTGAACACTGAAGCTTTCTTT,CASSLTPGLNTEAFF
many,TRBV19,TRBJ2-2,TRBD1,TGTGCCAGTAGCCAGGGAGGACAGGGGATGACCGGGGAGCTGTTTTTT,CASSQGGQGMTGELFF
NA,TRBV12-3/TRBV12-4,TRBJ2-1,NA,TGTGCCAGCAGTTTAGGGCTTACTAGCTCCTACAATGAGCAGTTCTTC,CASSLGLTSSYNEQFF
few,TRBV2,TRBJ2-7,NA,TGTGCCAGCAGCGCTTGGGAGAGAACCGAGCAGTACTTC,CASSAWERTEQYF
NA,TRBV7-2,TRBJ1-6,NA,TGTGCCAGCAGCTTGCGCGGACAGAATAATTCACCCCTCCACTTT,CASSLRGQNNSPLHF
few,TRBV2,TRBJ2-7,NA,TGTGCCAGCACCGAAACCGCGGCAAAGCATTTC,CASTETAAKHF
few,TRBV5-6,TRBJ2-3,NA,TGTGCCAGCAGCACCTCAGGGGAGGGGAGCACAGATACGCAGTATTTT,CASSTSGEGSTDTQYF
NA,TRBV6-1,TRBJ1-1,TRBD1,TGTGCCAGCAGTCCCAGGGGGCGCAGGTCTGAAGCTTTCTTT,CASSPRGRRSEAFF
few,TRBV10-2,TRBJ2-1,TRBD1,TGCGCCAGCAGTCAAATCAGGGGGCGCCTCGATGAGCAGTTCTTC,CASSQIRGRLDEQFF
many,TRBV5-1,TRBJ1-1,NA,TGCGCCAGCAGCCCTTGGGACGGACGATATAACACTGAAGCTTTCTTT,CASSPWDGRYNTEAFF
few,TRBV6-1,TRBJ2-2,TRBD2,TGTGCCAGCGGGGCCCGGGAGGCCGGGGAGCTGTTTTTT,CASGAREAGELFF
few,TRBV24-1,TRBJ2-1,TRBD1,TGTGCCACCAGTGATTTACCGACAGGGAACAATGAGCAGTTCTTC,CATSDLPTGNNEQFF
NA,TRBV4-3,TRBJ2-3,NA,TGCGCCAGCAGCCAAGAAGGAATTTGGGGAACGCAGTATTTT,CASSQEGIWGTQYF
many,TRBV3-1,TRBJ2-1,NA,TGTGCCAGCACCTACGGGGTCTCCTACGGTGAGCAGTTCTTC,CASTYGVSYGEQFF
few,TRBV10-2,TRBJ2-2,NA,TGCGCCAGCAGTAGTCTGATAGCCACCGGGGAGCTGTTTTTT,CASSSLIATGELFF
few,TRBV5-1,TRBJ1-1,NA,TGCGCCAGCAGAGATACAGTGGGAGGGCTTGAAGCTTTCTTT,CASRDTVGGLEAFF
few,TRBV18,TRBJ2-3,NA,TGTGCCAGCTCACGCGATACGCAGTATTTT,CASSRDTQYF
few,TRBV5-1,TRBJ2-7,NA,TGCGCCAGCCGCAGGGGAACCTACGAGCAGTACTTC,CASRRGTYEQYF
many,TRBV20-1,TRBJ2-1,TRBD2,TGCAGTGCAATAGCGGGGGGGCCATACAATGAGCAGTTCTTC,CSAIAGGPYNEQFF
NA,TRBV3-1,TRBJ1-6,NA,TGTGCCAGCAGCCGGGTTGCGGGGAAGGATTCACCCCTCCACTTT,CASSRVAGKDSPLHF
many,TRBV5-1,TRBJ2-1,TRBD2,TGCGCCAGCAGACTAGCGGGGGAGGTTTACAATGAGCAGTTCTTC,CASRLAGEVYNEQFF